A selection of T cell receptor beta chains follows, all from one sample in a study of blood T cell repertoires in COVID-19. Profiled with immunoSEQ multiplex PCR; TCRdb holds only in-frame clones, not every one. The sample shows 80,000 to 100,000 clones, more than 70% of them seen only once. The material sequenced was peripheral blood. The receptors were sampled from a woman between 55 and 75 years old in a cohort sampled during active or convalescent COVID-19. Each CDR3 is given with its conserved first and last residue. The D gene is left open where the match is weak. Only some rows state a clone size, as once, few, many or a class for expanded clones.

d_gene: TRBD1
v_gene: TRBV3-1/TRBV3-2
abundance: NA
j_gene: TRBJ1-3
CDR3aa: CASSQALGQGVLQRYF
CDR3nt: TGTGCCAGCAGCCAAGCCCTAGGCCAGGGGGTGCTTCAAAGATATTTT

d_gene: NA
v_gene: TRBV7-2
abundance: NA
j_gene: TRBJ2-5
CDR3aa: CASSPRRGETQYF
CDR3nt: TGTGCCAGCAGCCCTCGGAGGGGAGAGACCCAGTACTTC

d_gene: TRBD2
v_gene: TRBV19
abundance: NA
j_gene: TRBJ2-3
CDR3aa: CASSRRGAADTQYF
CDR3nt: TGTGCCAGTAGTCGGCGGGGGGCCGCAGATACGCAGTATTTT

d_gene: NA
v_gene: TRBV3-1/TRBV3-2
abundance: NA
j_gene: TRBJ2-5
CDR3aa: CASSQIETGPQYF
CDR3nt: TGTGCCAGCAGCCAAATCGAAACCGGTCCCCAGTACTTC

d_gene: NA
v_gene: TRBV30
abundance: NA
j_gene: TRBJ2-2
CDR3aa: CAWSFRNTGELFF
CDR3nt: TGTGCCTGGAGTTTCAGGAACACCGGGGAGCTGTTTTTT

d_gene: TRBD2
v_gene: TRBV9
abundance: NA
j_gene: TRBJ2-3
CDR3aa: CASSVDAPYPLTSGSTDTQYF
CDR3nt: TGTGCCAGCAGCGTAGACGCCCCCTACCCACTGACTAGCGGGAGCACAGATACGCAGTATTTT

d_gene: TRBD2
v_gene: TRBV27
abundance: NA
j_gene: TRBJ2-7
CDR3aa: CASSYGRAYEQYF
CDR3nt: TGTGCCAGCAGTTACGGGAGGGCCTACGAGCAGTACTTC

d_gene: TRBD2
v_gene: TRBV3-1/TRBV3-2
abundance: NA
j_gene: TRBJ2-5
CDR3aa: CASSQDLPTSGGTQYF
CDR3nt: TGTGCCAGCAGCCAAGATCTTCCGACTTCGGGAGGGACCCAGTACTTC

d_gene: NA
v_gene: TRBV9
abundance: once
j_gene: TRBJ2-7
CDR3aa: CASSVAVGGGSLGEQYF
CDR3nt: TGTGCCAGCAGCGTAGCGGTTGGAGGGGGCTCCCTGGGGGAGCAGTACTTC

d_gene: NA
v_gene: TRBV5-1
abundance: NA
j_gene: TRBJ2-3
CDR3aa: CASSNERVTDTQYF
CDR3nt: TGCGCCAGCAGCAACGAGCGGGTCACAGATACGCAGTATTTT

d_gene: NA
v_gene: TRBV28
abundance: NA
j_gene: TRBJ1-4
CDR3aa: CASSQLWTDEKLFF
CDR3nt: TGTGCCAGCAGTCAATTATGGACAGATGAAAAACTGTTTTTT

d_gene: TRBD2
v_gene: TRBV5-1
abundance: NA
j_gene: TRBJ2-3
CDR3aa: CASSFRTAGGDTQYF
CDR3nt: TGCGCCAGCAGCTTTCGGACCGCCGGGGGGGATACGCAGTATTTT

d_gene: TRBD1
v_gene: TRBV11-3
abundance: NA
j_gene: TRBJ2-3
CDR3aa: CASSLGQGLHTDTQYF
CDR3nt: TGTGCCAGCAGCTTAGGACAGGGTTTACACACAGATACGCAGTATTTT

d_gene: NA
v_gene: TRBV27
abundance: NA
j_gene: TRBJ1-1
CDR3aa: CASSFGGSNTEAFF
CDR3nt: TGTGCCAGCAGTTTTGGGGGGTCGAACACTGAAGCTTTCTTT

d_gene: TRBD2
v_gene: TRBV2
abundance: NA
j_gene: TRBJ2-3
CDR3aa: CASSLLAGELDTQYF
CDR3nt: TGTGCCAGCAGTCTTCTAGCGGGAGAACTTGATACGCAGTATTTT

d_gene: NA
v_gene: TRBV15
abundance: NA
j_gene: TRBJ1-2
CDR3aa: CATSRDRRDGYGYTF
CDR3nt: TGTGCCACCAGCAGAGATCGACGGGATGGCTATGGCTACACCTTC

d_gene: NA
v_gene: TRBV19
abundance: NA
j_gene: TRBJ2-3
CDR3aa: CASSPPSTDTQYF
CDR3nt: TGTGCCAGTAGCCCTCCTAGCACAGATACGCAGTATTTT

d_gene: NA
v_gene: TRBV6-1
abundance: NA
j_gene: TRBJ2-1
CDR3aa: CASSEEASRYNEQFF
CDR3nt: TGTGCCAGCAGTGAAGAGGCTAGCCGGTACAATGAGCAGTTCTTC

d_gene: NA
v_gene: TRBV12-3/TRBV12-4
abundance: NA
j_gene: TRBJ1-2
CDR3aa: CASTQGYGYTF
CDR3nt: TGTGCCAGCACTCAGGGATATGGCTACACCTTC

d_gene: TRBD1
v_gene: TRBV3-1/TRBV3-2
abundance: NA
j_gene: TRBJ1-3
CDR3aa: CASSQVQGAGGNTIYF
CDR3nt: TGTGCCAGCAGCCAAGTGCAGGGGGCGGGCGGAAACACCATATATTTT

d_gene: NA
v_gene: TRBV5-8
abundance: NA
j_gene: TRBJ2-3
CDR3aa: CASSQQQTPSTDTQYF
CDR3nt: TGTGCCAGCAGCCAACAACAGACCCCTAGCACAGATACGCAGTATTTT

d_gene: NA
v_gene: TRBV2
abundance: NA
j_gene: TRBJ1-2
CDR3aa: CASSLGGLRANYGYTF
CDR3nt: TGTGCCAGCAGTTTGGGGGGACTAAGGGCTAACTATGGCTACACCTTC

d_gene: TRBD1
v_gene: TRBV9
abundance: NA
j_gene: TRBJ2-1
CDR3aa: CASRRTGDSYNEQFF
CDR3nt: TGTGCCAGCAGGAGGACAGGGGATTCCTACAATGAGCAGTTCTTC

d_gene: NA
v_gene: TRBV6-5
abundance: NA
j_gene: TRBJ2-2
CDR3aa: CASCTGSRGTGELFF
CDR3nt: TGTGCCAGCTGCACGGGGTCGCGGGGCACCGGGGAGCTGTTTTTT

d_gene: NA
v_gene: TRBV30
abundance: NA
j_gene: TRBJ1-3
CDR3aa: CAWRPTGGNTIYF
CDR3nt: TGTGCCTGGAGACCGACAGGCGGAAACACCATATATTTT

d_gene: TRBD2
v_gene: TRBV9
abundance: NA
j_gene: TRBJ2-5
CDR3aa: CASSPGAGGGRQETQYF
CDR3nt: TGTGCCAGCAGCCCAGGGGCTGGCGGGGGGCGACAAGAGACCCAGTACTTC

d_gene: TRBD1
v_gene: TRBV30
abundance: NA
j_gene: TRBJ1-1
CDR3aa: CAWSILTGTANFEAFF
CDR3nt: TGTGCCTGGAGTATATTAACCGGGACAGCTAACTTCGAAGCTTTCTTT

d_gene: NA
v_gene: TRBV5-6
abundance: NA
j_gene: TRBJ1-5
CDR3aa: CASSLVANRLDQPQHF
CDR3nt: TGTGCCAGCAGCTTGGTAGCGAACAGACTGGATCAGCCCCAGCATTTT

d_gene: TRBD2
v_gene: TRBV5-1
abundance: NA
j_gene: TRBJ2-2
CDR3aa: CASSLGLATNTGELFF
CDR3nt: TGCGCCAGCAGCTTGGGACTAGCGACGAACACCGGGGAGCTGTTTTTT

d_gene: NA
v_gene: TRBV6-1
abundance: few
j_gene: TRBJ1-6
CDR3aa: CASSDRWKSSPLHF
CDR3nt: TGTGCCAGCAGTGACAGGTGGAAGAGTTCACCCCTCCACTTT

d_gene: NA
v_gene: TRBV28
abundance: NA
j_gene: TRBJ2-6
CDR3aa: CASSSPGYLTF
CDR3nt: TGTGCCAGCAGCAGTCCGGGATACCTGACTTTC

d_gene: TRBD2
v_gene: TRBV19
abundance: NA
j_gene: TRBJ2-2
CDR3aa: CASSILAGGPGGELFF
CDR3nt: TGTGCCAGTAGTATCCTAGCGGGGGGGCCCGGCGGGGAGCTGTTTTTT

d_gene: TRBD2
v_gene: TRBV5-1
abundance: NA
j_gene: TRBJ2-3
CDR3aa: CASSPLGAGEPDTQYF
CDR3nt: TGCGCCAGCAGCCCCCTGGGAGCGGGAGAGCCAGATACGCAGTATTTT

d_gene: NA
v_gene: TRBV5-4
abundance: NA
j_gene: TRBJ2-3
CDR3aa: CASSLGGGRGADTQYF
CDR3nt: TGTGCCAGCAGCTTGGGCGGTGGCAGGGGGGCAGATACGCAGTATTTT

d_gene: TRBD1
v_gene: TRBV7-9
abundance: NA
j_gene: TRBJ2-3
CDR3aa: CASSDPGTGVSDTQYF
CDR3nt: TGTGCCAGCAGCGATCCCGGGACAGGGGTCTCAGATACGCAGTATTTT

d_gene: NA
v_gene: TRBV11-1
abundance: NA
j_gene: TRBJ2-1
CDR3aa: CASNPGAGAGNEQFF
CDR3nt: TGTGCCAGCAACCCAGGGGCAGGGGCTGGCAATGAGCAGTTCTTC

d_gene: NA
v_gene: TRBV3-1/TRBV3-2
abundance: NA
j_gene: TRBJ2-5
CDR3aa: CASSQHRETQYF
CDR3nt: TGTGCCAGCAGCCAACACAGAGAGACCCAGTACTTC

d_gene: NA
v_gene: TRBV10-1
abundance: NA
j_gene: TRBJ2-2
CDR3aa: CASSESLGGNTGELFF
CDR3nt: TGCGCCAGCAGTGAGTCATTGGGAGGGAACACCGGGGAGCTGTTTTTT

d_gene: NA
v_gene: TRBV27
abundance: NA
j_gene: TRBJ1-6
CDR3aa: CASSEQGHNSPLHF
CDR3nt: TGTGCCAGCAGTGAACAGGGACATAATTCACCCCTCCACTTT

d_gene: TRBD2
v_gene: TRBV27
abundance: NA
j_gene: TRBJ2-7
CDR3aa: CASSSGLAGGNYEQYF
CDR3nt: TGTGCCAGCAGTTCGGGACTAGCGGGAGGGAACTACGAGCAGTACTTC

d_gene: NA
v_gene: TRBV2
abundance: NA
j_gene: TRBJ2-2
CDR3aa: CASSGQGYTGELFF
CDR3nt: TGTGCCAGCAGTGGGCAGGGGTACACCGGGGAGCTGTTTTTT

d_gene: NA
v_gene: TRBV5-1
abundance: once
j_gene: TRBJ2-2
CDR3aa: CASSLRTDTGELFF
CDR3nt: TGCGCCAGCAGCTTGAGAACGGACACCGGGGAGCTGTTTTTT